The T cell receptor (beta chain) described here comes from a study of cytomegalovirus exposure and HLA in healthy donors. V shed 3 bases and J 4 bases; nucleotides not matched to a gene: 6. The CDR3 runs to 15 residues. CDR1 and CDR2 from the germline V gene are LNHDA and SQIVND (reference sequence). The PCR used 60 Vbeta and 13 Jbeta primers. In the original processing: Roughly 80 million unique TCR beta chains, about 10 million of them shared, were counted by a later analysis. The repertoire was sequenced with immunoSEQ multiplex PCR; TCRdb's copy has only in-frame clones and lacks some. The DNA was the basis for D and trimming; V, J and clone size are from that table. The table shows 150,000 to 180,000 clones, with around 82% occurring only once.

The chain carries TRBV19 and TRBJ1-1; 9 bases fit TRBD1. The TCR sequence derives from a woman between 35 and 50 years old in good health and CMV-seropositive. Sequenced material: PBMCs. The CDR3 reads CASSIGTGRSTEAFF. DNA for the CDR3: TGTGCCAGTAGTATCGGGACAGGGAGGAGCACTGAAGCTTTCTTT.